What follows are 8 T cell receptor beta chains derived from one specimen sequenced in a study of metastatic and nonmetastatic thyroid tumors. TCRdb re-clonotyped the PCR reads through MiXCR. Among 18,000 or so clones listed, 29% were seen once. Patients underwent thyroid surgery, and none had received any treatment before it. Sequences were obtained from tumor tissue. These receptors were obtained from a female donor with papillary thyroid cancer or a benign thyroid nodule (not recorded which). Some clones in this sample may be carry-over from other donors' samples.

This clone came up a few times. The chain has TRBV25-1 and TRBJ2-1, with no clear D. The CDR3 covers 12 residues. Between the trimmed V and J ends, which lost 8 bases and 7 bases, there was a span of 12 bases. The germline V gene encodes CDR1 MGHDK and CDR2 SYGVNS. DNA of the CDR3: TGTGCCAGCGGGGTAGGGCGAAATGAGCAGTTCTTC. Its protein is CASGVGRNEQFF.

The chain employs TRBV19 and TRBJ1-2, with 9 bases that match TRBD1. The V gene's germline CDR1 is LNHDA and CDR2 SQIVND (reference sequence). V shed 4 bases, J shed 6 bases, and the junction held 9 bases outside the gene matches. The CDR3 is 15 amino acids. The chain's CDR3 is CASSSSPGTGNGYTF. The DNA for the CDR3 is TGTGCCAGTAGTAGCAGTCCCGGGACAGGGAATGGCTACACCTTC.

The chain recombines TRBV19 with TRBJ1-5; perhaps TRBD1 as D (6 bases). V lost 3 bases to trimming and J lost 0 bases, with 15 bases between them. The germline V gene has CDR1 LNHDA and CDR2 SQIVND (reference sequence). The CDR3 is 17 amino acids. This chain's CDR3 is CASSIPGQKYSNQPQHF. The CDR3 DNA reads TGTGCCAGTAGTATCCCTGGACAGAAGTATAGCAATCAGCCCCAGCATTTT.

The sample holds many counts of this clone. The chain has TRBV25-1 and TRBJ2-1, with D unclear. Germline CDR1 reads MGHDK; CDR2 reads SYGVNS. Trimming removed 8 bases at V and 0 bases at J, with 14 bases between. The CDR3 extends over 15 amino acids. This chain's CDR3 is CASATSGDSYNEQFF. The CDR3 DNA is TGTGCCAGCGCCACCTCGGGTGACTCCTACAATGAGCAGTTCTTC.

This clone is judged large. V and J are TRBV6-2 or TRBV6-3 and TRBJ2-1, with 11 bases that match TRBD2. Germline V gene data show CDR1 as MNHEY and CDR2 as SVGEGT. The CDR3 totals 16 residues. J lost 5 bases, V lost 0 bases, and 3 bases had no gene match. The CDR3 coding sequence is TGTGCCAGCAGTTACTCACTAGCGGGAGTAAACAATGAGCAGTTCTTC. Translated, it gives CASSYSLAGVNNEQFF.

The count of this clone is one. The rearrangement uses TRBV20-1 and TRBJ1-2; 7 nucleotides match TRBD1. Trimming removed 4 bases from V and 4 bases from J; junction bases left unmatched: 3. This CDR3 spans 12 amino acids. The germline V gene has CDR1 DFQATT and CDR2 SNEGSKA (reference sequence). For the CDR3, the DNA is TGCAGTGCTACAGGGGGGCGCTATGGCTACACCTTC. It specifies CSATGGRYGYTF.

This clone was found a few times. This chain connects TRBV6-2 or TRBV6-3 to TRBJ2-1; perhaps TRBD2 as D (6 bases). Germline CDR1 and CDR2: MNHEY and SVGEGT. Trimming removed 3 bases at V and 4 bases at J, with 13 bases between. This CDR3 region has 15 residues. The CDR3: CASSYVGEEYNEQFF. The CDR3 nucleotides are TGTGCCAGCAGTTATGTGGGGGAGGAATACAATGAGCAGTTCTTC.

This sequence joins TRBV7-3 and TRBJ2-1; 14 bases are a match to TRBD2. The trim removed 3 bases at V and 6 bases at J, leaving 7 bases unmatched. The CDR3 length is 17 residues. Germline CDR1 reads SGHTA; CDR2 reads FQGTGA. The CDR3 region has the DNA TGTGCCAGCAGCTTTCCTGGGACTAGCGGGAGTAGCAATGAGCAGTTCTTC. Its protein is CASSFPGTSGSSNEQFF.